This paragraph covers one TCR beta chain sequence. Its target is not known. PCR involved 60 Vbeta and 13 Jbeta primers. Sequenced by immunoSEQ multiplex PCR; TCRdb stores in-frame clones only, minus some. The repertoire consists of 100,000 to 150,000 clones, with about 77% occurring once and the leading ten covering around 1.5%. The record originates from a study of cytomegalovirus exposure and HLA in healthy donors. Study findings and constraints: Diagnosis of cytomegalovirus status made by the classifier reportedly showed high specificity and sensitivity. Later, TCR association rates were found to vary by HLA locus, highest for DRB1 and lowest for HLA-C. Earlier analysis yielded a pattern in which most TCR beta V segments were productive about 87% or about 30% of the time.

This TCR was recovered from a woman between 40 and 55 years old in good health and CMV-seronegative. The sample taken for sequencing was PBMCs.

The chain's CDR3 is CASSLARGSTYEQYF. The DNA of the CDR3 is TGTGCCAGCAGCTTGGCCCGGGGGTCGACCTACGAGCAGTACTTC. The chain joins TRBV5-4 to TRBJ2-7; D perhaps matches TRBD2 (6 bases). Trimming stripped 0 bases from V and 2 bases from J, with 12 bases between. CDR1 and CDR2 (germline): SGHNT, YYREEE (reference sequence). This CDR3 comprises 15 residues.